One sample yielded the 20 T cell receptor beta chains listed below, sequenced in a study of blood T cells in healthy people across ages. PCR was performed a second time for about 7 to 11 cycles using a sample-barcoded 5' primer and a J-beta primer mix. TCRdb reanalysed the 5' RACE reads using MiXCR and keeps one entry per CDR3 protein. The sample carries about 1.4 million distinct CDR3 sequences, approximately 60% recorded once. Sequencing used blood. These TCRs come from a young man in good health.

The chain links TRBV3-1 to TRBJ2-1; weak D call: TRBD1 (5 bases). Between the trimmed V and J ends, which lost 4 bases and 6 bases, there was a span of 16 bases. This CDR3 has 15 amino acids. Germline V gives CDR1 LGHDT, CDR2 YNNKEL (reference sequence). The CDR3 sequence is CASSPGQGGANEQFF. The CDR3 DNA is TGTGCCAGCAGCCCCGGGCAGGGTGGGGCCAATGAGCAGTTCTTC.

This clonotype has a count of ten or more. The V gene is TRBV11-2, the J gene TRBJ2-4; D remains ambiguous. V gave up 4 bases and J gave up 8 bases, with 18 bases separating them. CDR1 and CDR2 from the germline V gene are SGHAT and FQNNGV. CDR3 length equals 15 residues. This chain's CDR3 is CASSSPQRGMHIQYF. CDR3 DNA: TGTGCCAGCAGCTCCCCGCAGCGCGGTATGCACATTCAGTACTTC. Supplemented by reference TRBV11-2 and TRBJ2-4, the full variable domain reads EAGVAQSPRYKIIEKRQSVAFWCNPISGHATLYWYQQILGQGPKLLIQFQNNGVVDDSQLPKDRFSAERLKGVDSTLKIQPAKLEDSAVYLCASSSPQRGMHIQYFGAGTRLSVL.

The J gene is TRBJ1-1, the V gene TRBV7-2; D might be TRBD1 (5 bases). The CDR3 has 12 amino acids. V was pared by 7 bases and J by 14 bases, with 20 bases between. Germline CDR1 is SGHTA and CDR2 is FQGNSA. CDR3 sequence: CASNQGYNEQFF. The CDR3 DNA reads TGTGCCAGCAACCAGGGATACAATGAGCAGTTCTTT. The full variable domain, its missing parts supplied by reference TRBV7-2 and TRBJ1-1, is GAGVSQSPSNKVTEKGKDVELRCDPISGHTALYWYRQSLGQGLEFLIYFQGNSAPDKSGLPSDRFSAERTGGSVSTLTIQRTQQEDSAVYLCASNQGYNEQFFGQGTRLTVV.

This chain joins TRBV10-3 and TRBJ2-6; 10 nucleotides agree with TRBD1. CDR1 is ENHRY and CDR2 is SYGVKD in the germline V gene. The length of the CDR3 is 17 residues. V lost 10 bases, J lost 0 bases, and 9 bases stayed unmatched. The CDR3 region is CATGPGTGVSGANVLTF. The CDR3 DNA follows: TGTGCCACCGGACCCGGGACAGGGGTCTCTGGGGCCAACGTCCTGACTTTC.

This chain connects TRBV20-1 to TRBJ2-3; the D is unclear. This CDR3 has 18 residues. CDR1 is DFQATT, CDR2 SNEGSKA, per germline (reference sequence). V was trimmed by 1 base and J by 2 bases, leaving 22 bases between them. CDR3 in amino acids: CSARVSILGSLLTDTQYF. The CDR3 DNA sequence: TGCAGTGCTAGAGTCTCCATTTTAGGGTCCCTCCTCACAGATACGCAGTATTTT.

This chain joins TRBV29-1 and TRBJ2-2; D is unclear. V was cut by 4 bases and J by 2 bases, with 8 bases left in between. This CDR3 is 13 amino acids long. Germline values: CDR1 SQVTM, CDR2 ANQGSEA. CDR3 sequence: CSVAGPNTGELFF. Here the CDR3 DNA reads TGCAGCGTTGCGGGTCCCAACACCGGGGAGCTGTTTTTT.

CDR3 amino acids: CASSLEGPGNTEAFF. The CDR3 nucleotides read TGTGCCAGCAGCTTAGAGGGACCGGGGAACACTGAAGCTTTCTTT. The genes are TRBV7-9 and TRBJ1-1, with D possibly being TRBD1 (5 bases). CDR1 is SEHNR, CDR2 FQNEAQ, per germline (reference sequence). This CDR3 comprises 15 residues. V gave up 1 base and J gave up 1 base, with 10 bases separating them.

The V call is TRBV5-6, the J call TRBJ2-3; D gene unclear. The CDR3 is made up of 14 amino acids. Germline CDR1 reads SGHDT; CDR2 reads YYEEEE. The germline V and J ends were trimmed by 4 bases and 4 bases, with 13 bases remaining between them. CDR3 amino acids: CASSPGVRSDTQYF. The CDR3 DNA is TGTGCCAGCAGCCCAGGCGTACGGTCAGATACGCAGTATTTT.

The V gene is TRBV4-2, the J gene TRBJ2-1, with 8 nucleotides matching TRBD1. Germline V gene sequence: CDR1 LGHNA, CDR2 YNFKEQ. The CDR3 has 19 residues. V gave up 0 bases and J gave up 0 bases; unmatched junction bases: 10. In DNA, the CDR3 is TGTGCCAGCAGCCAAGATTGGGGCACAGGGGGGTTCTCCTACAATGAGCAGTTCTTC. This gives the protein CASSQDWGTGGFSYNEQFF.

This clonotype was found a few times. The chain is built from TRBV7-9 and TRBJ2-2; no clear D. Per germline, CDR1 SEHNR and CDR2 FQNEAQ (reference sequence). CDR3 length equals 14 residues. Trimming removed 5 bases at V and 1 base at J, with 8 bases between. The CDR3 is CASSPHLNTGELFF. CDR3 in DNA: TGTGCCAGCAGCCCCCACCTGAACACCGGGGAGCTGTTTTTT. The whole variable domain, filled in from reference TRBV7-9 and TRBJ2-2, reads DTGVSQNPRHKITKRGQNVTFRCDPISEHNRLYWYRQTLGQGPEFLTYFQNEAQLEKSRLLSDRFSAERPKGSFSTLEIQRTEQGDSAMYLCASSPHLNTGELFFGEGSRLTVL.

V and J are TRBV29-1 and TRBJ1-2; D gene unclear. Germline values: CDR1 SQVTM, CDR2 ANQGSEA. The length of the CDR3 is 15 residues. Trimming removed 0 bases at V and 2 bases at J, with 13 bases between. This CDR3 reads CSVEDLVRRNYGYTF. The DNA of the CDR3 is TGCAGCGTTGAAGATCTGGTAAGGCGGAACTATGGCTACACCTTC.

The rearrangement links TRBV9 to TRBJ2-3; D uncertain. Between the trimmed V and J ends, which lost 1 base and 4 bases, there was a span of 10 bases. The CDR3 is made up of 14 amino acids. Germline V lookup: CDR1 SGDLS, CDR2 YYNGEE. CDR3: CASSVSRISDTQYF. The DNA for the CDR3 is TGTGCCAGCAGCGTATCTAGGATCTCAGATACGCAGTATTTT.

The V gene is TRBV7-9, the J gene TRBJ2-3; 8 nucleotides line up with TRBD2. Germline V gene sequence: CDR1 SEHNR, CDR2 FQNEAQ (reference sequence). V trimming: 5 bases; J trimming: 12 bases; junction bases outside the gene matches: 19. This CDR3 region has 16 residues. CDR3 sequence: CASSPSTSGQQASQYF. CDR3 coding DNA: TGTGCCAGCAGCCCCTCCACTAGCGGACAACAGGCTTCACAGTATTTT.

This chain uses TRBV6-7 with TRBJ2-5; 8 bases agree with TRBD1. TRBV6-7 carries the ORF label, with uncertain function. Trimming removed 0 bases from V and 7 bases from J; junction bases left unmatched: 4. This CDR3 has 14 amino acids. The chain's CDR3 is CASSYSIGTGTQYF. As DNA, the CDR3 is TGTGCCAGCAGTTACTCGATTGGGACAGGGACCCAGTACTTC.

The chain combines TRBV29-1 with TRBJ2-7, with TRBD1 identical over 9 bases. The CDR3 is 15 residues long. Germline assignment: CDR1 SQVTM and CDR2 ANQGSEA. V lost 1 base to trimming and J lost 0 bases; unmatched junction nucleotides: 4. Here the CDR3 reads CSVEGGTGFSYEQYF. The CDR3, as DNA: TGCAGCGTTGAAGGGGGGACAGGGTTCTCCTACGAGCAGTACTTC.

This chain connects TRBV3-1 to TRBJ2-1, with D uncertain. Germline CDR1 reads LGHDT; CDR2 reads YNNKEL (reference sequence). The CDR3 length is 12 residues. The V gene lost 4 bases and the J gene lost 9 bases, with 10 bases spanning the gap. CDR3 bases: TGTGCCAGCAGCCCCGCACCGCGTGAGCAGTTCTTC. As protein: CASSPAPREQFF.

CDR3 in DNA: TGTGCCACCAGCAGAGACAGGGAAAATACGCAGTATTTT. This sequence encodes CATSRDRENTQYF. This chain joins TRBV15 and TRBJ2-3; possible D gene TRBD1, 5 bases. The germline gives CDR1 LNHNV, CDR2 YYDKDF (reference sequence). V was cut by 0 bases and J by 7 bases, with 8 bases left in between. This CDR3 has 13 amino acids.

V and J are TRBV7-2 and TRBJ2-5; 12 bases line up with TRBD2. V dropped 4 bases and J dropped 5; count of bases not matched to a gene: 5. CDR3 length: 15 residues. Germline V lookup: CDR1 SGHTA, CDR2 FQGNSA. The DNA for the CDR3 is TGTGCCAGCAGCTACACCGGGACTAGCGGGGAGACCCAGTACTTC. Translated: CASSYTGTSGETQYF.

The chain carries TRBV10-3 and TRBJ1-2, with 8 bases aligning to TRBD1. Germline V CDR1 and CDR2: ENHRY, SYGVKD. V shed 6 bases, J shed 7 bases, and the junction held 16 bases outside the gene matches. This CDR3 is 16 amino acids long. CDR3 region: CAIRGGTGRHDSGYTF. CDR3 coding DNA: TGTGCCATCAGGGGGGGGACAGGACGACACGATTCTGGCTACACCTTC.

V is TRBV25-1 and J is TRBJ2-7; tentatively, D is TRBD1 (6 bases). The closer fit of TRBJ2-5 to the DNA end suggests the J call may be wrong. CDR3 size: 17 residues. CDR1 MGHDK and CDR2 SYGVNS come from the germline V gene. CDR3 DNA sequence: TGTGCCAGCAGTGGCGGCAGGGGCTTGAATTCGGGAGAGACCCAGTACTTC. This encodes CASSGGRGLNSGETQYF.